This paragraph covers one T cell receptor beta chain sequence. The sample originates from a study of control samples from healthy donors and cancer patients. Sequenced by immunoSEQ multiplex PCR; TCRdb stores in-frame clones only, minus some. The sample consists of about 120,000 clones, 70% to 90% of them appearing once. The receptor was derived from a man between 40 and 49 years old in good health. The sequencing input was blood.

CDR3 DNA: TGCGCCAGCAGCTATACTAGCGGGGGGGCCAATGAGCAGTTCTTC. Amino acids: CASSYTSGGANEQFF. This chain connects TRBV5-1 to TRBJ2-1; 13 nucleotides agree with TRBD2. The CDR3 contains 15 residues. The V gene end was trimmed by 3 bases and the J gene end by 6 bases; junction bases not matched to a gene: 3. The germline gives CDR1 SGHRS, CDR2 YFSETQ.